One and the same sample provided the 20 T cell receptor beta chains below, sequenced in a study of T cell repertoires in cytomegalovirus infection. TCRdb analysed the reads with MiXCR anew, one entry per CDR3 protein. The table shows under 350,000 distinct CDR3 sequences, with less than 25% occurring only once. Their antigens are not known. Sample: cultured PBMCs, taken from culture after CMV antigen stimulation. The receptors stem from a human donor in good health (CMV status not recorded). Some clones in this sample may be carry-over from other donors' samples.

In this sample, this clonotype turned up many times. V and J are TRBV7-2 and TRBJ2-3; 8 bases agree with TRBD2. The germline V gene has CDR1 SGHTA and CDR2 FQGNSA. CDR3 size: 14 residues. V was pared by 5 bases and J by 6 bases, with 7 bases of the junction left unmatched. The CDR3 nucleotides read TGTGCCAGCAGCCCCGGGACTAGTGCTGATACGCAGTATTTT. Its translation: CASSPGTSADTQYF.

CDR3 sequence (DNA): TGTGCCAGCAGTCCACAGGGGGCGAGAGATACGCAGTATTTT. Translation: CASSPQGARDTQYF. The rearrangement links TRBV27 to TRBJ2-3; TRBD1 matches at 9 bases. Germline V gene sequence: CDR1 MNHEY, CDR2 SMNVEV (reference sequence). J gave up 5 bases and V 5 bases, and 5 bases lay outside the gene matches. The CDR3 covers 14 residues.

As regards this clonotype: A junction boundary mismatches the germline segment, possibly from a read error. CDR3 region: CASSEGGPYNEQFF. For the CDR3, the DNA is TGTGCCAGCAGCGAAGGAGGACCATACAATGAGCAGTTCTTC. The V and J genes are TRBV6-1 and TRBJ2-1; perhaps TRBD2 as D (5 bases). Germline CDR1 MNHNS, CDR2 SASEGT. The CDR3 totals 14 residues.

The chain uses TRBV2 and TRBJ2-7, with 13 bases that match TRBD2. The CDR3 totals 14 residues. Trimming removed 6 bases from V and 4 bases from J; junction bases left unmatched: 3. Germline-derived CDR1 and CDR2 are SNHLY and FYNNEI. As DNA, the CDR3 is TGTGCCAGCAGGGGACTAGCGGGACTATACGAGCAGTACTTC. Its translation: CASRGLAGLYEQYF.

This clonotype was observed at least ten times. CDR3 nucleotides: TGTGCCAGCAGTCCCGGGACTAGCCGAGATACGCAGTATTTT. This sequence encodes CASSPGTSRDTQYF. This chain connects TRBV6-2 or TRBV6-3 to TRBJ2-3; 9 nucleotides agree with TRBD2. V trimming: 5 bases; J trimming: 5 bases; junction bases outside the gene matches: 5. The CDR3 is 14 amino acids. Germline V CDR1 and CDR2: MNHEY, SVGEGT.

The chain's CDR3 is CASSIGLTAAYTEAFF. CDR3 DNA: TGTGCCAGTAGTATAGGTTTGACAGCTGCCTACACTGAAGCTTTCTTT. V gene TRBV19 combines with J gene TRBJ1-1; tentatively, D is TRBD1 (5 bases). There are 16 residues in the CDR3. From germline, CDR1 is LNHDA and CDR2 SQIVND (reference sequence). Deletions cut 1 base from V and 3 bases from J, with 15 bases between.

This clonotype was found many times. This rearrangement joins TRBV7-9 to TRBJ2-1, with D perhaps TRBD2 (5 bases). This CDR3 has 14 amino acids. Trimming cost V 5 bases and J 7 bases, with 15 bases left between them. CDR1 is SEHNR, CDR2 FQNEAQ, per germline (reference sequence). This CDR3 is CASSQGLGGNEQFF. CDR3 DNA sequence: TGTGCCAGCAGCCAAGGACTGGGCGGGAATGAGCAGTTCTTC.

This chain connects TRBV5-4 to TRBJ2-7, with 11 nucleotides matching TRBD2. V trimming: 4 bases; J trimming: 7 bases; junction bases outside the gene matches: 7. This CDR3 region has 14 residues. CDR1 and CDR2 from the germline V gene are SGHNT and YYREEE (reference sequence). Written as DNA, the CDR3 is TGTGCCAGCAGCCCGACTAGCGGGATGGGGGAGCAGTACTTC. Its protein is CASSPTSGMGEQYF. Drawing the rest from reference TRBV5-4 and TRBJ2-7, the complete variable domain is ETGVTQSPTHLIKTRGQQVTLRCSSQSGHNTVSWYQQALGQGPQFIFQYYREEENGRGNFPPRFSGLQFPNYSSELNVNALELDDSALYLCASSPTSGMGEQYFGPGTRLTVT.

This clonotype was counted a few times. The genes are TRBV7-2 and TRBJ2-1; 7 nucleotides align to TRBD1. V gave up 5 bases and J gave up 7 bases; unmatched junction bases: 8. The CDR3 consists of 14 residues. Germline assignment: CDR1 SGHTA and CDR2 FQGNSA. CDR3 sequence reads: CASSQGGAVNEQFF. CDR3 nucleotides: TGTGCCAGCAGCCAAGGGGGCGCGGTAAATGAGCAGTTCTTC. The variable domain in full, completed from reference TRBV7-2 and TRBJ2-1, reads GAGVSQSPSNKVTEKGKDVELRCDPISGHTALYWYRQSLGQGLEFLIYFQGNSAPDKSGLPSDRFSAERTGGSVSTLTIQRTQQEDSAVYLCASSQGGAVNEQFFGPGTRLTVL.

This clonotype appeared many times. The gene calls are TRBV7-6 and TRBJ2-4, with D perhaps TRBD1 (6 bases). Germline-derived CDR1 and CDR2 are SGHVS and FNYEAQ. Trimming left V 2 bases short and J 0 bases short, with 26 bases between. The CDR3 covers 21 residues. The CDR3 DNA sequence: TGTGCCAGCAGCTTACGGTCAAGGCCTGACCGGGACAACGCAGCCAAAAACATTCAGTACTTC. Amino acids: CASSLRSRPDRDNAAKNIQYF.

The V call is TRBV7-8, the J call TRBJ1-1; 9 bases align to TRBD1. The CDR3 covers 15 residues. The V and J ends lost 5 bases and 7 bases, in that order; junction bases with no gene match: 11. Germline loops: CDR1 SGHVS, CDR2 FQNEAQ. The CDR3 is CASSPPRDRVVEAFF. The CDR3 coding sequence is TGTGCCAGCAGCCCCCCCCGGGACAGGGTGGTTGAAGCTTTCTTT.

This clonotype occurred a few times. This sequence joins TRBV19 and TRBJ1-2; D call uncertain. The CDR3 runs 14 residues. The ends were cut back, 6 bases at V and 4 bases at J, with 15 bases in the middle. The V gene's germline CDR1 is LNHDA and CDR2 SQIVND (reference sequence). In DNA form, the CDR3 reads TGTGCCAGTAGGAACTCATCCAGCCCCTATGGCTACACCTTC. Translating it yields CASRNSSSPYGYTF.

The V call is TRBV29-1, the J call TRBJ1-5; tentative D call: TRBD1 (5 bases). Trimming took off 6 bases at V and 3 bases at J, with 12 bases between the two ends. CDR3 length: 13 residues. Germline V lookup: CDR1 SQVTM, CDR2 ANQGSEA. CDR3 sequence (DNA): TGCAGCGTGGCCGACAGTTACAATCAGCCCCAGCATTTT. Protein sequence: CSVADSYNQPQHF.

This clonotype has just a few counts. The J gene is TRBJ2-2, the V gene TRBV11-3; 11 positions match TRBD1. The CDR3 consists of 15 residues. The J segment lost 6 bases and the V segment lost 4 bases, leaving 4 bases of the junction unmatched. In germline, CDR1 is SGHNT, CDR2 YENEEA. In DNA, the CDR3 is TGTGCCAGCAGCTGGACAGGGGGCAGGGCCGGGGAGCTGTTTTTT. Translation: CASSWTGGRAGELFF.

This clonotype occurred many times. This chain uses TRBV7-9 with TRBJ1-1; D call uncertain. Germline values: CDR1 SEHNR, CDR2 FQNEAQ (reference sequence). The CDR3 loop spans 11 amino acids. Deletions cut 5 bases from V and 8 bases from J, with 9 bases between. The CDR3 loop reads CASSHHPEAFF. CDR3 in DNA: TGTGCCAGCAGCCATCACCCAGAAGCTTTCTTT.

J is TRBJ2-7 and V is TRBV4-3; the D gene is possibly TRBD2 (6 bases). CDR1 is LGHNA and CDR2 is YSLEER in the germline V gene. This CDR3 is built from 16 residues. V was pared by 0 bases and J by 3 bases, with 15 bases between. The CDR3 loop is CASSQDRGWQLYEQYF. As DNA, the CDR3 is TGCGCCAGCAGCCAAGATCGGGGGTGGCAACTCTACGAGCAGTACTTC.

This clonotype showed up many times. The CDR3, as DNA: TGTGCCAGCGAGGGGACAGTTAAATTACCTAGCACAGATACGCAGTATTTT. Its translation: CASEGTVKLPSTDTQYF. This sequence joins TRBV28 and TRBJ2-3; 7 bases are shared with TRBD1. In germline, CDR1 is MDHEN, CDR2 SYDVKM. CDR3 length equals 17 residues. V dropped 8 bases and J dropped 0; count of bases not matched to a gene: 14.

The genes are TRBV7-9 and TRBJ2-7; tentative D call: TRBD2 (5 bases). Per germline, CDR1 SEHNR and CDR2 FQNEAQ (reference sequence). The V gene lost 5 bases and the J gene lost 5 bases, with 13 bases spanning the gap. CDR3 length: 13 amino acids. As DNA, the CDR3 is TGTGCCAGCAGCCAACTACGGGATCACGAGCAGTACTTC. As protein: CASSQLRDHEQYF.

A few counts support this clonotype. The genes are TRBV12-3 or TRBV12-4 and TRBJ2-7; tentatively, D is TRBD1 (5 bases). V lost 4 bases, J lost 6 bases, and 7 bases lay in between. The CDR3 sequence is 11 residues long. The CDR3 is CASSSGREQYV. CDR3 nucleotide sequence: TGTGCCAGCAGTTCAGGGCGCGAGCAGTACGTC.

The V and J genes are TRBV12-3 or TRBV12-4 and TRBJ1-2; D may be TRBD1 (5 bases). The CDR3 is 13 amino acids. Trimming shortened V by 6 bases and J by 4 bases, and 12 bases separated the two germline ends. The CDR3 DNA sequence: TGTGCCAGCAGGATGGGACGTAGCTATGGCTACACCTTC. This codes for CASRMGRSYGYTF.